One and the same sample provided the 11 T cell receptor beta chains below, sequenced in a study of T cell responses to AZD1222 COVID-19 vaccine. The table came from immunoSEQ multiplex PCR; TCRdb's copy has only in-frame clones and leaves some out. The sample shows about 96,000 clones, 70% to 90% of them seen only once. Sequencing used peripheral blood, obtained on day 0 of AZD1222 vaccination. The source is an adult in good health.

The chain recombines TRBV5-4 with TRBJ2-7; tentatively, D is TRBD2 (7 bases). V was pared by 4 bases and J by 6 bases, with 20 bases between. CDR1 and CDR2 (germline): SGHNT, YYREEE (reference sequence). The CDR3 covers 15 residues. CDR3 nucleotide sequence: TGTGCCAGCAGCGAGGGGGGGGGCACCGTGCCCGAGCAGTACTTC. Its translation is CASSEGGGTVPEQYF.

This clone was seen a single time. This chain uses TRBV7-3 with TRBJ1-1; D call uncertain. The CDR3 extends over 15 amino acids. Looked up from germline, CDR1 is SGHTA and CDR2 is FQGTGA. V lost 5 bases and J lost 1, with 14 bases in between. CDR3 coding DNA: TGTGCCAGCAGCAGTCAAGGGATTCCGAACACTGAAGCTTTCTTT. Protein sequence: CASSSQGIPNTEAFF.

This rearrangement joins TRBV3-1 (or the pseudogene TRBV3-2) to TRBJ1-3; D is undetermined. The V end was cut by 3 bases, the J end by 4 bases, with 10 bases between. Germline V gene data show CDR1 as LGHDT and CDR2 as YNNKEL (reference sequence). The CDR3 has 14 amino acids. The CDR3 DNA reads as TGTGCCAGCAGCCAGAGGGAATCAGGAAACACCATATATTTT. It encodes CASSQRESGNTIYF.

This clone was seen only a few times. This chain links TRBV10-3 with TRBJ2-7; 7 bases align to TRBD2. CDR1 ENHRY and CDR2 SYGVKD come from the germline V gene. Trimming at V came to 0 bases and at J to 0 bases, leaving 8 bases not matched to a gene. The CDR3 runs 17 residues. The CDR3 sequence is CAISESIGGGYSYEQYF. In DNA, the CDR3 is TGTGCCATCAGTGAGTCGATCGGCGGGGGATACTCCTACGAGCAGTACTTC.

The V and J genes are TRBV19 and TRBJ1-2, with D unresolved. Trimming removed 1 base at V and 8 bases at J, with 11 bases between. This CDR3 contains 13 residues. The germline V gene encodes CDR1 LNHDA and CDR2 SQIVND (reference sequence). The CDR3 DNA sequence: TGTGCCAGTAGTATAGGCGACACAGAGGGCTACACCTTC. Its protein is CASSIGDTEGYTF.

In its sample, this clone was seen once. The CDR3 DNA reads TGTGCCAGCAGTCTAGGCTGGACAGGGGCTAGCAATCAGCCCCAGCATTTT. This sequence encodes CASSLGWTGASNQPQHF. V gene TRBV6-2 or TRBV6-3 combines with J gene TRBJ1-5, with 9 bases fitting TRBD1. V was pared by 5 bases and J by 0 bases, with 8 bases of the junction left unmatched. There are 17 residues in the CDR3. Germline lookup yields CDR1 MNHEY and CDR2 SVGEGT.

The rearrangement links TRBV19 to TRBJ1-2; 7 positions agree with TRBD1. V was clipped by 6 bases and J by 2 bases; unmatched bases: 6. The CDR3 totals 14 residues. CDR1 LNHDA and CDR2 SQIVND come from the germline V gene (reference sequence). The DNA for the CDR3 is TGTGCCAGTAGCACCGGGACAGACAACTATGGCTACACCTTC. Amino acids: CASSTGTDNYGYTF.

This chain uses TRBV27 with TRBJ2-7; 7 nucleotides agree with TRBD1. Germline V gene data show CDR1 as MNHEY and CDR2 as SMNVEV (reference sequence). This CDR3 comprises 16 residues. Unmatched junction bases numbered 10, after V lost 5 bases and J lost 0 bases. The CDR3 bases are TGTGCCAGCAGTGCCTCCACAGGGGACCGCTCCTACGAGCAGTACTTC. Encoded protein: CASSASTGDRSYEQYF.

This chain joins TRBV30 and TRBJ1-4; D gene unclear. The CDR3 length is 11 residues. V was clipped by 0 bases and J by 7 bases, with 3 bases between them. Germline V CDR1 and CDR2: GTSNPN, SVGIG (reference sequence). This CDR3 is CAWSVAEKLFF. CDR3 nucleotide sequence: TGTGCCTGGAGTGTCGCTGAAAAACTGTTTTTT.

CDR3 sequence reads: CASTSWRDQHF. CDR3 in DNA: TGTGCCAGCACCTCCTGGCGGGACCAGCATTTT. This chain joins TRBV28 and TRBJ1-5; D ambiguous. V lost 7 bases, J lost 12 bases, and 13 bases lay in between. The V gene's germline CDR1 is MDHEN and CDR2 SYDVKM. There are 11 residues in the CDR3.

The rearrangement links TRBV20-1 to TRBJ1-2; 8 bases are shared with TRBD1. With 5 bases clipped from V and 6 bases from J, the junction kept 8 bases outside the gene matches. Germline CDR1 and CDR2: DFQATT and SNEGSKA (reference sequence). This CDR3 has 13 amino acids. The CDR3 DNA follows: TGCAGTGCTGGTGGACAGGGCCCTCATGGCTACACCTTC. Translation gives CSAGGQGPHGYTF.